The T cell receptor beta chain under discussion was sequenced for a study of identical twins. V lost 3 bases and J 12 bases, leaving 18 bases between the germline ends. Germline CDR1 reads MDHEN; CDR2 reads SYDVKM. This CDR3 has 13 amino acids. TCRdb re-derived calls from the 5' RACE reads in MiXCR, one entry per CDR3 protein. This table has 690,000 or so distinct CDR3 sequences, less than 7% appearing once. Findings of the study overall: There was an excess of low generation probability in the out-of-frame alpha sequences that twins shared.

This clonotype was recorded many times. The antigen remains unidentified. The sequence was collected from a man younger than 35 in good health. Sequencing input: naive T cells sorted from blood. V is TRBV28 and J is TRBJ2-7, with D perhaps matching TRBD1 (6 bases). CDR3 DNA sequence: TGTGCCAGCAGTTTCCGGGACACTCCTAGGGGGTACTTC. It encodes CASSFRDTPRGYF.